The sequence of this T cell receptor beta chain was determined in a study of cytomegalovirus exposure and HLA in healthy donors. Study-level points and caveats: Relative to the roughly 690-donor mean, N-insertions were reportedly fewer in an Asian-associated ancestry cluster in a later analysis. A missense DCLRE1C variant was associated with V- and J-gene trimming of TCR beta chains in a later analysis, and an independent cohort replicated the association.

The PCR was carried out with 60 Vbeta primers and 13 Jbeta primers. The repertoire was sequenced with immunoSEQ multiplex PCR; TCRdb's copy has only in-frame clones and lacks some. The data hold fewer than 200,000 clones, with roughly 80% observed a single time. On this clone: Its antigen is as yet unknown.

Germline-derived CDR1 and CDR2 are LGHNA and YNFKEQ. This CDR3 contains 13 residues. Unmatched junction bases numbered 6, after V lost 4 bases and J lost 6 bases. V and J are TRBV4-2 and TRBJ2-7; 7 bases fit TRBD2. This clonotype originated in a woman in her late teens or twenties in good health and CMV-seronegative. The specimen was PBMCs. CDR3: CASSPSREAEQYF. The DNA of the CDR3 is TGTGCCAGCAGCCCCTCCCGGGAGGCCGAGCAGTACTTC.